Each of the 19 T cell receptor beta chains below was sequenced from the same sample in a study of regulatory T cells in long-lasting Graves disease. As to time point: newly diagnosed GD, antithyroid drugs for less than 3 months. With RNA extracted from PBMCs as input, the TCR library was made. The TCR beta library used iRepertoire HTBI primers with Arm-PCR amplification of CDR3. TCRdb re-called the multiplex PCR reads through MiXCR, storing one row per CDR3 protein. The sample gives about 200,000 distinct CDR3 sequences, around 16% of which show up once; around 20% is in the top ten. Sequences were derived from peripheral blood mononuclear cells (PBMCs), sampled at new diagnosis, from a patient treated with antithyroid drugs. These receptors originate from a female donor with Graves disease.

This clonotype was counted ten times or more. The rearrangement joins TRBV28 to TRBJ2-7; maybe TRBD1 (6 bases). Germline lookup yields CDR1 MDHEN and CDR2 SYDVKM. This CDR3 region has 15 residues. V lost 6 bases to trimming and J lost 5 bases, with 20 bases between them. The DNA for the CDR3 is TGTGCCAGCAGGGCTCTGTGGGGGCGTAGGGACGAGCAGTACTTC. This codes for CASRALWGRRDEQYF.

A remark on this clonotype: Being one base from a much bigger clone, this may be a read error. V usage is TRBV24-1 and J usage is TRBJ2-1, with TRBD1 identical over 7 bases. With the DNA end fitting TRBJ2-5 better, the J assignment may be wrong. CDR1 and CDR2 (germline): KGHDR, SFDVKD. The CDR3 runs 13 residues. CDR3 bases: TGTGCCACCTGTGTAGGGGACAGAGAGACCCAGTACTTC. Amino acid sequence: CATCVGDRETQYF.

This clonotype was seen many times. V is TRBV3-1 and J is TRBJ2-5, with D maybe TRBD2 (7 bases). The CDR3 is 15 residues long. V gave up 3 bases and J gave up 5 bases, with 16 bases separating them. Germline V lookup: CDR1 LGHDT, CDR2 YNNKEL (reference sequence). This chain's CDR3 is CASSHLKGGGETQYF. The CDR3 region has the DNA TGTGCCAGCAGCCACCTGAAGGGGGGGGGGGAGACCCAGTACTTC.

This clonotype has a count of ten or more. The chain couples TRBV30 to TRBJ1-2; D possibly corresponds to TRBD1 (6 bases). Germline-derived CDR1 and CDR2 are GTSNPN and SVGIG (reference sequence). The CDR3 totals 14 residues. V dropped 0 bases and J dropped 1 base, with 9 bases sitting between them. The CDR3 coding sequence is TGTGCCTGGAGTGTTGCAGGGGTTAACTATGGCTACACCTTC. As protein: CAWSVAGVNYGYTF.

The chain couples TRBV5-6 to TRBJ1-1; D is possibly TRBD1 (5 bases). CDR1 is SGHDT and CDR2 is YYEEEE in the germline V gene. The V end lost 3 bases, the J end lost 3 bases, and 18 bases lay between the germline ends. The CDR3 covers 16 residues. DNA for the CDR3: TGTGCCAGCAGCTACCTGGGTGGAAGGGGAGACACTGAAGCTTTCTTT. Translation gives CASSYLGGRGDTEAFF.

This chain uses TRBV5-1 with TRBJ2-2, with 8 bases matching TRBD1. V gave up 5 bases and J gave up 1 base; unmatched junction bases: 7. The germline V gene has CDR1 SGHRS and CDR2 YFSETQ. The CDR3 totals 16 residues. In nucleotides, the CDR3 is TGCGCCAGCAGTTATTCCGGGACAGGGAACACCGGGGAGCTGTTTTTT. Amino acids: CASSYSGTGNTGELFF.

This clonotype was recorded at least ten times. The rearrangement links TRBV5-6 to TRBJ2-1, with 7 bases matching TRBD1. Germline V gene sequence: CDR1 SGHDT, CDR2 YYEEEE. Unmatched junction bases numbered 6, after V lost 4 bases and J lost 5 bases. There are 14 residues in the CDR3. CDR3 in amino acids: CASSKRQGDNEQFF. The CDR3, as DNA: TGTGCCAGCAGCAAACGACAGGGCGACAATGAGCAGTTCTTC.

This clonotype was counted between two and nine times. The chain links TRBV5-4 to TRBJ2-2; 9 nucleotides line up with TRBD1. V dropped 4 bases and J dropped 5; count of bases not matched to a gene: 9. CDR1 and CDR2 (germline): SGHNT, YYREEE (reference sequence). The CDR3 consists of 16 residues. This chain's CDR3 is CASSPEGTGSTGELFF. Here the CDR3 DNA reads TGTGCCAGCAGCCCGGAAGGGACAGGGTCGACCGGGGAGCTGTTTTTT.

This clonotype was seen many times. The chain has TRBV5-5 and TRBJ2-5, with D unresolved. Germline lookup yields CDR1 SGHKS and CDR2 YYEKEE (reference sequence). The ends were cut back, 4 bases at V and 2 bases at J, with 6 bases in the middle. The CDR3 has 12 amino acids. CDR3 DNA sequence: TGTGCCAGCAGCACCCTTCAAGAGACCCAGTACTTC. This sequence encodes CASSTLQETQYF.

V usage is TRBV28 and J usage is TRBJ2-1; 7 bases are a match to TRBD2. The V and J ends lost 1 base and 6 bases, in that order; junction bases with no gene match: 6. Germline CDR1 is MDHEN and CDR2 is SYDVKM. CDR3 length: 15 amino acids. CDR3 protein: CASSLLVGGRNEQFF. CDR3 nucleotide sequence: TGTGCCAGCAGTTTATTGGTGGGAGGGCGCAATGAGCAGTTCTTC.

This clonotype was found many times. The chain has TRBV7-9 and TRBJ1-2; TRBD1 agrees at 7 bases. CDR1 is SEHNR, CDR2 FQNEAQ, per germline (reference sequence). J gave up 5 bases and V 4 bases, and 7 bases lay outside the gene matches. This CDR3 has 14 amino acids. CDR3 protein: CASSSDREGYGYTF. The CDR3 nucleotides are TGTGCCAGCAGCTCCGACAGGGAAGGGTATGGCTACACCTTC.

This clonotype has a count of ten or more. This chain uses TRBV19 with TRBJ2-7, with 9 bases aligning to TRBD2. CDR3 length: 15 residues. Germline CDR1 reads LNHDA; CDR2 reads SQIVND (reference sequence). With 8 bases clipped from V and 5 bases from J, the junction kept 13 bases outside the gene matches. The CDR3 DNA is TGTGCCAGTCGATCCATGAGCGGGAGGAGGAACGAGCAGTACTTC. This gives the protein CASRSMSGRRNEQYF.

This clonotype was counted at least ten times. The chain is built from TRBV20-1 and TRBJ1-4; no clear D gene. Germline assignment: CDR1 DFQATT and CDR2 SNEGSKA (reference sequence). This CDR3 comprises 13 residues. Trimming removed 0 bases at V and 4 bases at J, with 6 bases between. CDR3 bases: TGCAGTGCTAGAGATAAGCTTAATGAAAAACTGTTTTTT. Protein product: CSARDKLNEKLFF.

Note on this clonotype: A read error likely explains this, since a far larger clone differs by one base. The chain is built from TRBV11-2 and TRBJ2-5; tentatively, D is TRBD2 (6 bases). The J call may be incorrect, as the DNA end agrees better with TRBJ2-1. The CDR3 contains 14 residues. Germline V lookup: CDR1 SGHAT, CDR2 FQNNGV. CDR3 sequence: CASRRLVGVFEQFF. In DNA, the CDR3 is TGTGCCAGCAGGAGACTAGTGGGAGTTTTTGAGCAGTTCTTC.

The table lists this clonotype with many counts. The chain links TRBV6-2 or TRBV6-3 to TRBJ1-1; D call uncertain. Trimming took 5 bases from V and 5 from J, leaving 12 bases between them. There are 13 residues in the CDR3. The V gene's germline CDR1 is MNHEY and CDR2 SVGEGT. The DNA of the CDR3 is TGTGCCAGCAGTGAAATACGCGGAACTGAAGCTTTCTTT. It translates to CASSEIRGTEAFF.

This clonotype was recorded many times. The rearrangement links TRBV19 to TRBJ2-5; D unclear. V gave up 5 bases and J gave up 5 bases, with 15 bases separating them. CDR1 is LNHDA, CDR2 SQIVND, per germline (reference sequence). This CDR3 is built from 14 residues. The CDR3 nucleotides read TGTGCCAGTAGTCCCGTCGCCGACGCGGAGACCCAGTACTTC. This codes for CASSPVADAETQYF.

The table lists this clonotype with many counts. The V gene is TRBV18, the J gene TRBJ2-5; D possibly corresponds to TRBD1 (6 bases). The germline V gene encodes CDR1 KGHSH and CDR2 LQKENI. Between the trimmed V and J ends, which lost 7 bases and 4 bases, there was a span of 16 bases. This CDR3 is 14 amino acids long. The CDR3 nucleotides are TGTGCCAGCTTCTACAACAGGGTAGGAGAGACCCAGTACTTC. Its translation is CASFYNRVGETQYF. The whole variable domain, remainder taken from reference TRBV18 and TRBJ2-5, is NAGVMQNPRHLVRRRGQEARLRCSPMKGHSHVYWYRQLPEEGLKFMVYLQKENIIDESGMPKERFSAEFPKEGPSILRIQQVVRGDSAAYFCASFYNRVGETQYFGPGTRLLVL.

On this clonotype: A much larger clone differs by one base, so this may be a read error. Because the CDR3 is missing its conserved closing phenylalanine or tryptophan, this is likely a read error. CDR3 nucleotides: TGTGCCAGCAGTTACTCGATACGAGACAGGGGGCCTCCGGAGACCCAGTACCTC. Protein sequence: CASSYSIRDRGPPETQYL. This sequence joins TRBV6-2 or TRBV6-3 and TRBJ2-5; 10 nucleotides agree with TRBD1. The CDR3 contains 18 residues. Germline CDR1 is MNHEY and CDR2 is SVGEGT. Trimming at V came to 0 bases and at J to 5 bases, leaving 12 bases not matched to a gene.

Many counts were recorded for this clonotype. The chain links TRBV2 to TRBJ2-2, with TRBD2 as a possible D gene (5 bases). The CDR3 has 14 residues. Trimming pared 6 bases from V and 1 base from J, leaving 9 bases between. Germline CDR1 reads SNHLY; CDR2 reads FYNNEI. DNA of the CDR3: TGTGCCAGCAGGGCGGGCCTGAACACCGGGGAGCTGTTTTTT. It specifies CASRAGLNTGELFF.